This TCR beta chain was captured by sequencing in a study of T cells after posttransplantation cyclophosphamide (dated by TCRdb to about 2016). Background for the entire study: Using TRB sequencing, the study followed how the T cell repertoire rebuilt after myeloablative bone marrow transplantation with posttransplantation cyclophosphamide given as GVHD prophylaxis. Up to about 3 additional blood samples from 2 to 5.2 years after transplant were also TRB-sequenced in 3 patients, as was pretransplant blood from 4 patients. Because TRA and TRB clonality were tightly correlated in fewer than 10 samples, subsequent TCR analyses were focused on TRB only. Public TRB sequences were queried against a database of over 3,000 sequences associated with responses to pathogens, tumor antigens, self-antigens and alloantigens. Blood from all 35 or so PTCy patients who had 1-year posttransplant specimens underwent TRB sequencing. Antigen receptor sequencing covered samples from 35 PTCy-treated patients and about 17 of their related bone marrow donors.

What the authors observed across the whole study: Donor-recipient similarity was low at 1-2 months but increased during the first year, and donor CD8+ memory clones often dominated later blood repertoires. The TRB repertoires of T cells infiltrating skin or the GI tract showed only limited overlap with the TRB repertoires found in blood. Across the 45 to 55 patients, TRB clonality was highly associated with recipient CMV seropositivity and CMV reactivation, and diversity with PTCy was similar to that in the CNI/methotrexate controls.

TRB sequencing used genomic DNA with the immunoSEQ assay at survey resolution or the hsTCRB kit. The original methods were these. The immunoSEQ software handled initial read processing, and the LymphoSeq R package was used for repertoire analyses. Clonality was calculated as 1 minus normalized Shannon entropy, and the Gini coefficient was also calculated for each TRB dataset. Phenotypes of unsorted samples were inferred by mapping TRB sequences from sorted subsets of the recipient or donor onto the same recipient's unsorted samples. In its TCRdb copy, this immuneACCESS table keeps in-frame sequences only and misses some clones. Where compared with another copy, unresolved V genes explain less than half of these, and the others have no known cause. D and trimming were read from the DNA, whereas the V and J calls and clone size are those reported in that table. A total of roughly 17,000 clones appear in this sample, around 85% of them only once. About 29% of the sample goes to the ten largest clones.

Trimming takes 0 bases from V and 6 bases from J, and the germline ends sit 9 bases apart. The CDR3 numbers 14 residues from cysteine through phenylalanine. Just the 42-base CDR3 DNA is kept, in frame starting at base 1. CDR1 and CDR2, looked up from the germline V gene, are SGHRS and YFSETQ. The control cohort was about 10 patients given myeloablative marrow transplants with methotrexate plus a calcineurin inhibitor, sampled 1 year after transplant. Peripheral blood and bone marrow mononuclear cells were isolated by Ficoll-Hypaque density centrifugation and were cryopreserved. This clone was recorded only once. Its antigen remains unidentified. Base qualities are not provided; no much larger clone lies one nucleotide away.

The chain links TRBV5-1 with TRBJ2-2; the D gene is perhaps TRBD2, from 6 matching bases. The TCR was taken from a female patient aged 18-29 years who received an allogeneic stem cell transplant from an unrelated donor, was CMV-positive, and had acute and chronic GVHD. A transplant means some T cells may be of graft donor rather than patient origin. The sequences come from PBMCs, collected after allogeneic stem cell transplant with calcineurin inhibitor and methotrexate. CDR3 loop: CASSLDGSAGELFF. The DNA sequence reads TGCGCCAGCAGCTTGGACGGGAGCGCCGGGGAGCTGTTTTTT.